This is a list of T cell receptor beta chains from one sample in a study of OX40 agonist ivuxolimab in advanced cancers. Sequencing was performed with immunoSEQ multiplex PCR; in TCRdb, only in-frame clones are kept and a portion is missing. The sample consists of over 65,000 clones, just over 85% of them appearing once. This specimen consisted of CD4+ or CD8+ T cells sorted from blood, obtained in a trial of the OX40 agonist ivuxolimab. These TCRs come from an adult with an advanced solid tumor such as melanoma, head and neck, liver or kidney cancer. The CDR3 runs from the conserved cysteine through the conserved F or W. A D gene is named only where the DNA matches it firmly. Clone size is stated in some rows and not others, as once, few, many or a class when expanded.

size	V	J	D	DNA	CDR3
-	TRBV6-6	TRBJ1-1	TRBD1	TGTGCCAGCAGTTATAATGCCGGGACAGCCCACACTGAAGCTTTCTTT	CASSYNAGTAHTEAFF
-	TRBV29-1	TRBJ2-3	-	TGCAGCGTTGGTATTAGACCGGAAACGCAGTATTTT	CSVGIRPETQYF
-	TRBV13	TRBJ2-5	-	TGTGCCAGCAGCCCCCGGAGAGAAGAGACCCAGTACTTC	CASSPRREETQYF
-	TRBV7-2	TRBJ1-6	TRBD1	TGTGCCAGCAGCGCGACAGGGGGCGTTTCACCCCTCCACTTT	CASSATGGVSPLHF
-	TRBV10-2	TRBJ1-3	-	TGCGCCAGCAGTGAGTCTCTACGGACCTCTGGAAACACCATATATTTT	CASSESLRTSGNTIYF
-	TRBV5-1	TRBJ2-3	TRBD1	TGCGCCAGCAGTAGGGACAGGGGGACAGATACGCAGTATTTT	CASSRDRGTDTQYF
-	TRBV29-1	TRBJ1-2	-	TGCAGCGCCGAGTCCACAACAGGAGGCTACACCTTC	CSAESTTGGYTF
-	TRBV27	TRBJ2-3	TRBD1	TGTGCCAGCAGCCGGGACAGTCTCGAGACAGATACGCAGTATTTT	CASSRDSLETDTQYF
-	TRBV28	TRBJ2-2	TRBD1	TGTGCCAGCAAAGGACAGGGGGCGGCGGGGGAGCTGTTTTTT	CASKGQGAAGELFF
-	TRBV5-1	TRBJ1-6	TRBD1	TGCGCCAGCAGCTTGGATCCAGCCAGGGGGCTCTCACCCCTCCACTTT	CASSLDPARGLSPLHF
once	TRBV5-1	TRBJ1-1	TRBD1	TGCGCCAGCAACCATCGGGACAGGCTTGCGAACACTGAAGCTTTCTTT	CASNHRDRLANTEAFF
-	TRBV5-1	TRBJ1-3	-	TGCGCCAGCAGCTTCACAGGAGCTGGAAACACCATATATTTT	CASSFTGAGNTIYF
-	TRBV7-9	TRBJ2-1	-	TGTGCCAGCAGCAAGACGGACAATGAGCAGTTCTTC	CASSKTDNEQFF
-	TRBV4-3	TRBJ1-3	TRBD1	TGCGCCAGCAGCCAATGGACAGGGGGTGGAAACACCATATATTTT	CASSQWTGGGNTIYF